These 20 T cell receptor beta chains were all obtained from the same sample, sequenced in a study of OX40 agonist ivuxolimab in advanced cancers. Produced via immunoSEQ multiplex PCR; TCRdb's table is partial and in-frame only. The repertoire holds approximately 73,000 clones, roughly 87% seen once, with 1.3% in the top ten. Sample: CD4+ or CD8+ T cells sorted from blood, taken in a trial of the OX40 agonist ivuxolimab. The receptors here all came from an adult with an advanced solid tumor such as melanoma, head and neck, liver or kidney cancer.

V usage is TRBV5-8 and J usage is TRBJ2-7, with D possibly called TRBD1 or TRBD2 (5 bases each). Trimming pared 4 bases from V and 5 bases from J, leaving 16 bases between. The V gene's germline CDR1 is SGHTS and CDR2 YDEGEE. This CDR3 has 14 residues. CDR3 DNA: TGTGCCAGCAGCCACCGGACGGGGACCGACGAGCAGTACTTC. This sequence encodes CASSHRTGTDEQYF.

CDR3 nucleotide sequence: TGCGCCAGCAGCCAAGGACTGGGACCTTCTGGGGCCAACGTCCTGACTTTC. Its protein product is CASSQGLGPSGANVLTF. The rearrangement joins TRBV4-1 to TRBJ2-6; D is tentatively TRBD1 or TRBD2 (5 bases each). CDR3 size: 17 residues. Germline V gene data show CDR1 as MGHRA and CDR2 as YSYEKL. Trimming removed 1 base at V and 1 base at J, with 11 bases between.

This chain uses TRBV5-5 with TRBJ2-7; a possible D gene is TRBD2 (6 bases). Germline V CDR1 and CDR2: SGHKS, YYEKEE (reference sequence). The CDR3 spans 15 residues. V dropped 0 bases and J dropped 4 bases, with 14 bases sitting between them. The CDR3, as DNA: TGTGCCAGCAGCTTGGTGGGGAGTGGAGGGTACGAGCAGTACTTC. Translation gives CASSLVGSGGYEQYF.

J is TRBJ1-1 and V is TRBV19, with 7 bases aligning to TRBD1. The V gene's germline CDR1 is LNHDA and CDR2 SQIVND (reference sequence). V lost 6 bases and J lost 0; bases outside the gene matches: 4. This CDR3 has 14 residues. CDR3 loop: CASSVGQLNTEAFF. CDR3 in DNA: TGTGCCAGTAGCGTGGGACAGCTGAACACTGAAGCTTTCTTT. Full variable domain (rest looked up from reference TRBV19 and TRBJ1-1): DGGITQSPKYLFRKEGQNVTLSCEQNLNHDAMYWYRQDPGQGLRLIYYSQIVNDFQKGDIAEGYSVSREKKESFPLTVTSAQKNPTAFYLCASSVGQLNTEAFFGQGTRLTVV.

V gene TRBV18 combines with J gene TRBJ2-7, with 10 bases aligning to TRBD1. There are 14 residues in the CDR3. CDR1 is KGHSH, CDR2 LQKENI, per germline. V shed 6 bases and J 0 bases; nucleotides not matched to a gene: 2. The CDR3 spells CASSTGGDSYEQYF. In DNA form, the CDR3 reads TGTGCCAGCTCGACAGGGGGCGACTCCTACGAGCAGTACTTC.

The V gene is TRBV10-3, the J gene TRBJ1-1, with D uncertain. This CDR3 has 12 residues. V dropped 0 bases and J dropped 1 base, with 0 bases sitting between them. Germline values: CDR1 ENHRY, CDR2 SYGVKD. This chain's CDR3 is CAISESNTEAFF. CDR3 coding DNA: TGTGCCATCAGTGAGTCGAACACTGAAGCTTTCTTT.

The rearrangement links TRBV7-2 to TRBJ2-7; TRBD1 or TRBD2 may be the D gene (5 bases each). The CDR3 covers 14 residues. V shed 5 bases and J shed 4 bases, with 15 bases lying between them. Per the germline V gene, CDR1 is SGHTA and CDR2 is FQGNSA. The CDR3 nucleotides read TGTGCCAGCAGCCCGGGGACGGTACAGTACGAGCAGTACTTC. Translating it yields CASSPGTVQYEQYF.

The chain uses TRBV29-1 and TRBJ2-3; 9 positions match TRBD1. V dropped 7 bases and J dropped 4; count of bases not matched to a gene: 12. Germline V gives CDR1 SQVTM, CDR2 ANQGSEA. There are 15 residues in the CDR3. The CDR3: CSAQRQGERSDTQYF. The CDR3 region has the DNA TGCAGCGCCCAAAGACAGGGGGAAAGGTCAGATACGCAGTATTTT.

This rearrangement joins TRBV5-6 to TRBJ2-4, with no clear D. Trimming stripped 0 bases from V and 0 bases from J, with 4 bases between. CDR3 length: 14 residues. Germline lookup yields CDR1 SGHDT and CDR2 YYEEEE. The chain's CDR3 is CASSLGGAKNIQYF. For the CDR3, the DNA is TGTGCCAGCAGCTTGGGGGGAGCCAAAAACATTCAGTACTTC. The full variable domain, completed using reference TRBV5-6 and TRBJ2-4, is DAGVTQSPTHLIKTRGQQVTLRCSPKSGHDTVSWYQQALGQGPQFIFQYYEEEERQRGNFPDRFSGHQFPNYSSELNVNALLLGDSALYLCASSLGGAKNIQYFGAGTRLSVL.

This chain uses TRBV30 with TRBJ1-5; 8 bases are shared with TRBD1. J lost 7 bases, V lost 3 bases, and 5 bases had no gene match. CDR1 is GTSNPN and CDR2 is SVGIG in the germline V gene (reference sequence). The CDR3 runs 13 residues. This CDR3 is CAWRGQGAQPQHF. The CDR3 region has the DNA TGTGCCTGGAGGGGGCAGGGGGCCCAGCCCCAGCATTTT. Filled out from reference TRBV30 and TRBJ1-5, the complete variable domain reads SQTIHQWPATLVQPVGSPLSLECTVEGTSNPNLYWYRQAAGRGLQLLFYSVGIGQISSEVPQNLSASRPQDRQFILSSKKLLLSDSGFYLCAWRGQGAQPQHFGDGTRLSIL.

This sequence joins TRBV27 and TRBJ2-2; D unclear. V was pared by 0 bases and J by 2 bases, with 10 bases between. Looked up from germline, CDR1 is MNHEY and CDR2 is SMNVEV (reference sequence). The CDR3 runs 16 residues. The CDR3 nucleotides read TGTGCCAGCAGTTTATCAGGGAATCTTAACACCGGGGAGCTGTTTTTT. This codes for CASSLSGNLNTGELFF.

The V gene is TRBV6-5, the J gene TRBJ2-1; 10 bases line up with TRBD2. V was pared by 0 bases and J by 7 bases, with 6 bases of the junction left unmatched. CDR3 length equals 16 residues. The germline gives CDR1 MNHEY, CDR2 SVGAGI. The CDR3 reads CASSYSRASGSNEQFF. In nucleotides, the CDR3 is TGTGCCAGCAGTTACTCGCGGGCTAGCGGGAGTAATGAGCAGTTCTTC.

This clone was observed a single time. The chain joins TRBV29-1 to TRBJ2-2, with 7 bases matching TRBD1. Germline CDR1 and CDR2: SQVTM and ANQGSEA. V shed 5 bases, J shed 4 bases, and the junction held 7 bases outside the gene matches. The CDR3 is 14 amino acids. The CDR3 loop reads CSVRGQGVTGELFF. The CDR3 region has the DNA TGCAGCGTTCGGGGTCAGGGGGTCACCGGGGAGCTGTTTTTT.

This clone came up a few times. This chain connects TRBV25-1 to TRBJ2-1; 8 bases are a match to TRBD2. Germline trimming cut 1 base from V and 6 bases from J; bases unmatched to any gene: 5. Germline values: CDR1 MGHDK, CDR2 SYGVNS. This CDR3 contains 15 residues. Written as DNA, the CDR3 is TGTGCCAGCAGTGAATCTACTAGCGGCCCCAATGAGCAGTTCTTC. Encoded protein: CASSESTSGPNEQFF.

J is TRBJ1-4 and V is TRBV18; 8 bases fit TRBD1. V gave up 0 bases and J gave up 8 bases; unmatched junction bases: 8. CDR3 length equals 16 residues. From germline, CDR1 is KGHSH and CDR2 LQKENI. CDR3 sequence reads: CASSPPNGQGSEKLFF. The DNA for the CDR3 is TGTGCCAGCTCACCACCGAACGGACAGGGATCGGAAAAACTGTTTTTT.

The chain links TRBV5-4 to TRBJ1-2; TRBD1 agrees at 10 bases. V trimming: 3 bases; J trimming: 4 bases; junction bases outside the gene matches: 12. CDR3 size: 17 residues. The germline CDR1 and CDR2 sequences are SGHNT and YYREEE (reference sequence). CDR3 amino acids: CASSSATMTGGSYGYTF. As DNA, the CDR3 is TGTGCCAGCAGCTCCGCAACCATGACAGGGGGCAGCTATGGCTACACCTTC.

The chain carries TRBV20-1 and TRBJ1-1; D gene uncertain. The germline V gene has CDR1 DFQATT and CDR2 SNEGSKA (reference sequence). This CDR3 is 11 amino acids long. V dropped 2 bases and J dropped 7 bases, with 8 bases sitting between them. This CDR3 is CSARPLSEAFF. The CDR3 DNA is TGCAGTGCTAGACCCCTGAGTGAAGCTTTCTTT.

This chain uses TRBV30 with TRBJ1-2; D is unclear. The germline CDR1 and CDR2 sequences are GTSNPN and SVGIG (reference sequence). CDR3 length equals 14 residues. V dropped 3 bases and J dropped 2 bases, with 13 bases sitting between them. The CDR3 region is CAWSWWQQNYGYTF. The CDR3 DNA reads TGTGCCTGGAGCTGGTGGCAGCAGAACTATGGCTACACCTTC.

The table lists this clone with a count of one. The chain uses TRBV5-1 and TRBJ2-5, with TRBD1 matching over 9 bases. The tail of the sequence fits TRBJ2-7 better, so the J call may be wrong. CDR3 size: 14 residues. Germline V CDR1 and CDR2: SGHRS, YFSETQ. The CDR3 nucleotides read TGCGCCAGCAGCTGGGGGGACAGGGTCAACGAGCAGTACTTC. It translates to CASSWGDRVNEQYF.

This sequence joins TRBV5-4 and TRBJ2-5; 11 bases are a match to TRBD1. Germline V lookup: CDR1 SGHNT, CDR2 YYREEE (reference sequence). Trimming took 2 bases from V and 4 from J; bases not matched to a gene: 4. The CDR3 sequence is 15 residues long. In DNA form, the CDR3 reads TGTGCCAGCAGCTTTGGGGACAGGGGGTCAGAGACCCAGTACTTC. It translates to CASSFGDRGSETQYF.